This TCR beta chain was profiled in a study of cytomegalovirus exposure and HLA in healthy donors (dated by TCRdb to about 2017). The study in broad terms: An earlier analysis of under 600 of the donors reported more than 250 Gb of sequence data and 117 million unique TCR beta sequences from some 180 million T cells. Approximately 300 gigabases of sequencing data and around 85 million unique TCR sequences made up an early release that covered several hundred HLA-typed donors. Of the 398 genotyped donors, around 81% fell in the genetic ancestry cluster associated with self-reported Caucasian donors. The study was designed to test whether signatures of past pathogen exposure could be identified by cataloging public T cell receptors. The study used immunosequencing to profile the T cell repertoires of 666 subjects and linked those repertoires to cytomegalovirus serostatus. Besides the first cohort of around 700 subjects, a separate validation cohort made up of roughly 120 different subjects was used. To predict cytomegalovirus infection status, the study brought together high-throughput TCR immunosequencing, statistical association of individual TCRs with disease status, and machine learning. A later analysis re-analyzed previously published TCR beta repertoires from 500 to 700 donors and added high-resolution HLA genotyping to study TCR occurrence patterns. In the later analysis, no new phenotypic data were used to find candidate immune exposures; instead, reliance was placed on TCR beta sequences and their occurrence across donors. An earlier analysis of around 580 of the donors used high-throughput TCR beta sequencing to judge whether each TCR beta V gene segment behaved as functional or pseudogenic. Donor age, sex, ethnicity and CMV serostatus were compiled together with the repertoire data. In a later genetic analysis, genome-wide SNP genotypes for about 55% of the roughly 700 donors were used, and that subset was treated as a discovery cohort. Every repertoire in the discovery cohort had been generated on one and the same sequencing platform. Both class I and class II loci were covered by HLA typing, at four-digit resolution. The number of typed donors differed by locus: roughly 629-640 for A, B, C, DRB1 and DQB1; 500 to 550 for DQA1; roughly 600 for DPA1; and 400 to 480 for DPB1. Roughly 5 DR-DQ haplotypes were handled as single units for association and clustering, since linkage in the cohort was strong. Among a few hundred genotyped donors of the cohort, an average of roughly 240,000 unique TCR beta nucleotide sequences were sequenced per donor, roughly 20% of them non-productive.

The cohort consisted of 650 to 850 healthy bone marrow donors. At the time of sampling, all cohort members were nominally healthy, though unrecorded immune exposures were likely present. The donor tested CMV seronegative, placing the donor among the 300 to 450 seronegative members of the cohort. Every donor gave a peripheral blood sample, and the peripheral blood mononuclear cells from that sample were used for TCR beta sequencing. The Qiagen DNeasy Blood Extraction Kit was used to extract genomic DNA from the blood cell samples. The protocol used for the library was the immunoSEQ multiplex PCR assay. The multiplex PCR relied on a mix of 60 forward primers for TCR Vbeta segments and 13 reverse primers for TCR Jbeta segments. The CDR3 region of rearranged TCR beta genes was amplified from genomic DNA by a multiplex PCR assay. The amplified TCR beta libraries were sequenced on the Illumina HiSeq System as 87-base-pair reads. From the authors' description of their analysis: A later analysis tallied roughly 80 million unique TCR beta chains across the 660 or so repertoires, and approximately 11 million of those chains were shared by two or more donors. Raw reads were error-corrected and collapsed into unique sequences with a nearest-neighbor algorithm that merged closely related sequences to remove PCR and sequencing errors. V, D and J gene segments were assigned by aligning CDR3 sequences to IMGT reference sequences. Each retained sequence needed at least a six-nucleotide match to both a V gene segment and a J gene segment. A rearrangement counted as productive if the CDR3 had no stop codons and remained in frame with V and J, and every other rearrangement counted as non-productive. Following IMGT convention, CDR3 was defined as the stretch from the second conserved V-encoded cysteine to the conserved J-encoded phenylalanine. Sequences without an unambiguous match to a single V gene segment were excluded from the earlier analysis of about 600 of the donors. An earlier analysis of a few hundred of the donors called V segments functional above 56.7% productive rearrangements and segregating when the between-donor standard deviation exceeded 5%. To diagnose cytomegalovirus status from the catalog of TCR beta chain sequences, a statistical classification framework was built. V and J gene assignment, in a later analysis, came from comparing TCR nucleotide sequences with IMGT/GENE-DB human TR gene sequences. The TCRdist pipeline was used in a later analysis to assign CDR3 sequences and most-parsimonious VDJ recombination scenarios. In a later analysis, each TCR beta chain was defined by its CDR3 amino acid sequence together with its V-gene family, and reads without a unique V-gene family were excluded. A later analysis removed 550 to 650 highly shared, low-generation-probability nucleotide sequences to deal with suspected cross-contamination and a sequencing artifact. In a later analysis, a clonal expansion index for each public chain was calculated from normalized within-repertoire ranks of inferred template counts. A later analysis computed generation probabilities with a VDJ recombination model fitted to out-of-frame rearrangements, and checked the results against IGoR. A later analysis scored TCR-TCR, TCR-HLA and TCR-CMV co-occurrence with hypergeometric tests, applying a repertoire-size bias correction to TCR pairs. To estimate false discovery rates, a later analysis permuted the HLA or CMV assignments 20 times. A later analysis grouped co-occurring TCRs with DBSCAN, adding TCRdist sequence similarity when clustering within HLA-allele-positive subsets. For co-occurrence clustering, repertoires with fewer than 30,000 or more than 120,000 public chains were excluded, along with a handful of repertoires with anomalous nucleotide sharing. This immuneACCESS table, as held by TCRdb, lists in-frame sequences with V and J called but not all clones. Of the missing ones, under half trace to an unresolved V gene in checked studies; the others have no known cause. From that table come the V and J calls and clone size; the DNA was used to work out D and trimming. This sample lists about 100,000 clones; around four fifths were detected once. About 7.3% of the sample rests with the top ten.

As regards this clone: No cognate antigen has been identified for it. Base quality data are lacking; no much larger clone is found one base away.

Findings and caveats that apply to the study as a whole: Immune exposure information for the cohort was limited to CMV serostatus. A cluster of highly shared sequence variants was judged likely to be a technical artifact of the sequencing pipeline. Only TCR beta chains were sequenced in this cohort, and the absence of alpha or paired-chain data limited detectable features. A later analysis associated around 16,000 TCR beta sequences with specific HLA alleles at a false discovery rate of 0.05. The 87-base-pair reads could not distinguish some IMGT-functional V segments, including TRBV6-2 and TRBV6-3, so those segments were excluded. The study gave a list of 150 to 200 TCR beta chains associated with cytomegalovirus. In vitro tests confirmed that a few of the cytomegalovirus-associated TCR beta chains recognize cytomegalovirus antigens. The authors suggested that the approach could potentially be generalized to other disease states and immunological phenotypes. HLA typing was unavailable for some donors at each locus, so association tests used only the typed subset. Sequencing depth was assumed to be roughly uniform across donors in the presence/absence analyses, though that assumption may not hold. According to a later analysis, parvovirus B19, influenza, CMV and Epstein-Barr virus appeared linked to several top co-occurrence clusters. A further reported finding was that TCR beta sequences accurately predicted the HLA-A and HLA-B alleles for most subjects in the first cohort. Compared with equally common non-associated chains, HLA-associated TCR beta chains in a later analysis were more clonally expanded and had lower generation probabilities. Cytomegalovirus status was reported to be diagnosed by the classifier with high specificity and sensitivity in both the original and validation cohorts. According to a later genetic analysis, donors in an Asian-associated ancestry cluster had fewer N-insertions in productive TCRs than the roughly 670-donor mean. Assigning TCR associations to individual alleles was difficult when HLA alleles, especially DR and DQ, strongly co-occurred. Because counts were too low, some 17 rarely observed V segments, including chromosome 9 orphons, were excluded from the earlier analysis of 587 of the donors. While some public TCRs were present in many individuals, most TCR sequences turned up only very rarely across donors. In an earlier analysis of approximately 590 of the donors, most TCR beta V segments appeared in productive rearrangements about 87% or about 30% of the time, broadly matching IMGT annotations. In a later genetic analysis, a missense DCLRE1C variant was associated with V-gene and J-gene trimming of TCR beta chains, and the association was replicated in an independent cohort. Correlated functional status among segregating V segments might reflect linkage disequilibrium, but an unknown experimental factor could not be ruled out. In a later analysis, most CMV-associated TCR beta chains were found to appear HLA-restricted, with HLA associations seemingly driven largely by CMV exposure. A later analysis found that TCR association rates varied across HLA loci, with DRB1 alleles showing the most associated TCRs and HLA-C alleles the fewest.

The CDR3 spans 19 residues, from the cysteine through the phenylalanine. Only the CDR3 DNA is retained, 57 bases long and in frame from the first base. Germline trimming amounts to 3 bases on V and 3 bases on J, with 15 as the count of junction bases outside the gene matches. Sequences SGHTA (CDR1) and FQGTGA (CDR2) are obtained from the germline V gene. What was sequenced was PBMCs. Recombination joined TRBV7-3 with TRBJ2-7, and 12 bases in between align with TRBD2. The clonotype comes from a man aged 25 to 40 in good health and CMV-seronegative. The nucleotide sequence reads TGTGCCAGCAGCTTGCGGGCTAGCGGGGGGGGCATAGGGTTCTACGAGCAGTACTTC. This encodes CASSLRASGGGIGFYEQYF.